This T cell receptor beta chain derives from a study of regulatory T cells in long-lasting Graves disease. Trimming removed 4 bases at V and 8 bases at J, with 14 bases between. This CDR3 comprises 13 residues. Germline CDR1 reads SGHDN; CDR2 reads FVKESK. Time point noted: persistent/refractory GD, antithyroid drugs over 5 years with positive TRAb. RNA from PBMCs was the source of the TCR library. Arm-PCR of CDR3 regions and iRepertoire HTBI primers were used to build TCR beta libraries. MiXCR, applied by TCRdb to the multiplex PCR reads, yields one record per CDR3 protein. There are roughly 450,000 distinct CDR3 sequences in the sample; 20% occur only once, and 7.8% lies in the top ten.

The material was peripheral blood mononuclear cells (PBMCs), obtained when the disease was refractory, from a patient treated with antithyroid drugs. The genes are TRBV14 and TRBJ1-1; D is possibly TRBD1 (5 bases). This receptor was taken from a female donor with Graves disease. The CDR3 sequence: CASSPQDQDEAFF. Here the CDR3 DNA reads TGTGCCAGCAGCCCACAGGACCAGGACGAAGCTTTCTTT. The full variable domain, rest sourced from reference TRBV14 and TRBJ1-1, is EAGVTQFPSHSVIEKGQTVTLRCDPISGHDNLYWYRRVMGKEIKFLLHFVKESKQDESGMPNNRFLAERTGGTYSTLKVQPAELEDSGVYFCASSPQDQDEAFFGQGTRLTVV.